Below, 8 T cell receptor beta chains from the same sample are listed, as sequenced in a study of blood T cell repertoires in COVID-19. Method: immunoSEQ multiplex PCR; TCRdb's copy keeps in-frame clones and lacks some. The table records about 200,000 clones, 70% to 90% of them present only once. The sample consisted of peripheral blood. The origin of the receptors is a woman of 80 years or more with acute or convalescent COVID-19.

V is TRBV12-3 or TRBV12-4 and J is TRBJ1-1; TRBD1 is a possible D gene (6 bases). The V end was cut by 1 base, the J end by 10 bases, with 10 bases between. The CDR3 has 12 amino acids. The CDR3 sequence: CASSLDGGLAFF. The CDR3, as DNA: TGTGCCAGCAGTTTAGATGGGGGCCTAGCTTTCTTT.

The gene calls are TRBV18 and TRBJ1-1; 8 positions agree with TRBD1. The CDR3 loop spans 12 amino acids. The V gene's germline CDR1 is KGHSH and CDR2 LQKENI. The V gene end was trimmed by 6 bases and the J gene end by 12 bases; junction bases not matched to a gene: 9. The CDR3 DNA reads as TGTGCCAGCTCGCTCAGGGACAGGACTTCTTTCTTT. This encodes CASSLRDRTSFF.

J is TRBJ1-4 and V is TRBV6-5; 7 bases line up with TRBD1. J gave up 7 bases and V 8 bases, and 10 bases lay outside the gene matches. The CDR3 extends over 14 amino acids. The germline gives CDR1 MNHEY, CDR2 SVGAGI. The CDR3 loop is CASGSRGRTEKLFF. DNA of the CDR3: TGTGCCAGCGGTAGTAGGGGGCGAACTGAAAAACTGTTTTTT.

V usage is TRBV6-5 and J usage is TRBJ1-1; D not resolved. The CDR3 runs 12 residues. V shed 7 bases and J shed 0 bases, with 6 bases lying between them. The germline gives CDR1 MNHEY, CDR2 SVGAGI. The CDR3 region is CASKIMNTEAFF. CDR3 coding DNA: TGTGCCAGCAAAATCATGAACACTGAAGCTTTCTTT.

V usage is TRBV7-2 and J usage is TRBJ2-3, with D unresolved. Germline V gene lookup returns CDR1 SGHTA and CDR2 FQGNSA. This CDR3 spans 16 amino acids. Trimming removed 4 bases from V and 2 bases from J, with 16 bases in between. CDR3 residues: CASSSSFWQDTDTQYF. The CDR3 bases are TGTGCCAGCAGCTCCTCCTTCTGGCAGGACACAGATACGCAGTATTTT.

This chain connects TRBV7-2 to TRBJ1-5, with D possibly TRBD1 on 5 matching bases. Germline CDR1 and CDR2: SGHTA and FQGNSA. There are 16 residues in the CDR3. V dropped 0 bases and J dropped 9 bases, with 18 bases sitting between them. The CDR3: CASSLALSQGYPPQHF. CDR3 coding DNA: TGTGCCAGCAGCTTAGCTTTATCGCAGGGCTATCCGCCCCAGCATTTT.

The V call is TRBV5-1, the J call TRBJ1-2; TRBD1 matches at 12 bases. The CDR3 length is 15 residues. Germline V gene sequence: CDR1 SGHRS, CDR2 YFSETQ. J gave up 6 bases and V 1 base, and 4 bases lay outside the gene matches. CDR3 nucleotides: TGCGCCAGCAGCTTGTTGGGGACAGGGGGCGATGGCTACACCTTC. Translating it yields CASSLLGTGGDGYTF.

This clone was recorded only once. The rearrangement joins TRBV10-3 to TRBJ2-3; D might be TRBD2 (6 bases). The germline V gene encodes CDR1 ENHRY and CDR2 SYGVKD. Trimming removed 2 bases from V and 3 bases from J, with 9 bases in between. The CDR3 is made up of 14 amino acids. CDR3 region: CAISEREKTDTQYF. The CDR3 region has the DNA TGTGCCATCAGTGAGCGGGAGAAGACAGATACGCAGTATTTT.